This T cell receptor (beta chain) was sequenced in a study of blood T cell repertoires in COVID-19. About the research overall: Sites across the United States, Italy and Spain contributed samples from acute and convalescent COVID-19. PBMCs, B-cell-depleted T cells, or T cells provided the cDNA or gDNA that made up the material.

The junction had 13 bases not matched to a gene; V was cut back by 1 base and J by 3 bases. The CDR3 is 18 residues long. CDR1 and CDR2 from the germline V gene are LGHNA and YNFKEQ. As originally analysed: By means of reference gene primer amplification, nucleated cell counts were estimated. Method: immunoSEQ multiplex PCR; TCRdb's copy keeps in-frame clones and lacks some. V and J calls and clone size come straight from that table; D and trimming were deduced from the DNA. This table has about 73,000 clones, 82% appearing once. The TCR sequence derives from a woman aged 55 to 70 with acute or convalescent COVID-19. The rearrangement links TRBV4-2 to TRBJ2-7; 9 nucleotides line up with TRBD2. The sample was peripheral blood. CDR3 bases: TGTGCCAGCAGCCAAGTGTCGTCTAGCGGGGCCCCAGGCTACGAGCAGTACTTC. This translates into CASSQVSSSGAPGYEQYF.